Listed below are T cell receptor beta chains from one sample, sequenced in a study of blood T cell repertoires in COVID-19. Profiled with immunoSEQ multiplex PCR; TCRdb holds only in-frame clones, not every one. The sample has roughly 120,000 clones; roughly four fifths are singletons. The sequencing sample was made of peripheral blood. These receptors were taken from a man older than 75 with COVID-19, enrolled during active disease. CDR3s include the opening cysteine and the closing phenylalanine or tryptophan. A D gene is named only where the DNA matches it firmly. Some rows have no size entry. The others give once, few or many, or a class for an expanded clone.

v_gene	j_gene	d_gene	abundance	CDR3aa	CDR3nt
TRBV29-1	TRBJ2-1	-	-	CSVSEDEQFF	TGCAGCGTCTCAGAGGATGAGCAGTTCTTC
TRBV29-1	TRBJ1-2	-	-	CSAPLGLGSITF	TGCAGCGCCCCCCTGGGACTCGGGTCCATCACCTTC
TRBV16	TRBJ2-5	-	-	CASSQSRVGETQYF	TGTGCCAGCAGCCAGAGCAGGGTAGGCGAGACCCAGTACTTC
TRBV13	TRBJ1-6	-	few	CASRPKGDSPLHF	TGTGCCAGCAGACCGAAGGGGGATTCACCCCTCCACTTT
TRBV4-3	TRBJ1-6	-	-	CASSQGVLSPLHF	TGCGCCAGCAGCCAGGGAGTCCTTTCACCCCTCCACTTT
TRBV2	TRBJ2-3	TRBD2	once	CASSEIAGNTDTQYF	TGTGCCAGCAGTGAGATAGCGGGCAACACAGATACGCAGTATTTT
TRBV3-1/TRBV3-2	TRBJ1-3	-	few	CASSQGFANTIYF	TGTGCCAGCAGCCAAGGATTTGCGAACACCATATATTTT
TRBV18	TRBJ1-4	TRBD1	-	CASSPRTGEEKLFF	TGTGCCAGCTCACCAAGGACAGGGGAGGAAAAACTGTTTTTT
TRBV5-8	TRBJ2-3	TRBD2	-	CASSRTSGSSTDTQYF	TGTGCCAGCAGTCGGACTAGCGGGAGCAGCACAGATACGCAGTATTTT
TRBV19	TRBJ2-4	-	-	CASSIPPGAKNIQYF	TGTGCCAGTAGTATACCCCCGGGAGCCAAAAACATTCAGTACTTC
TRBV6-2/TRBV6-3	TRBJ1-5	-	-	CASSRGGGNQPQHF	TGTGCCAGCAGTCGAGGAGGGGGCAATCAGCCCCAGCATTTT
TRBV28	TRBJ2-1	-	-	CASSFGLANGQFF	TGTGCCAGCAGTTTTGGTCTAGCGAATGGGCAGTTCTTC
TRBV28	TRBJ1-2	-	-	CASSLNGGLQGYTF	TGTGCCAGCAGTTTAAACGGAGGTCTTCAAGGCTACACCTTC
TRBV20-1	TRBJ2-7	TRBD1	-	CSAVDRGLPYF	TGCAGTGCTGTCGACAGGGGGCTCCCGTACTTC
TRBV6-6	TRBJ1-1	-	-	CASSPSGLRTYMNTEAFF	TGTGCCAGCAGTCCATCGGGACTGCGGACGTATATGAACACTGAAGCTTTCTTT
TRBV11-2	TRBJ2-7	TRBD1	-	CASSLGSGQGYEQYF	TGTGCCAGCAGCTTAGGCAGCGGACAGGGGTACGAGCAGTACTTC
TRBV2	TRBJ2-5	TRBD2	-	CASSYTGLAGEQETQYF	TGTGCCAGCAGTTACACCGGACTAGCGGGAGAACAGGAGACCCAGTACTTC
TRBV15	TRBJ2-6	-	once	CATSRDRSGANVLTF	TGTGCCACCAGCAGAGATAGATCTGGGGCCAACGTCCTGACTTTC
TRBV24-1	TRBJ1-5	-	-	CATSAGVRSNQPQHF	TGTGCCACCAGTGCCGGGGTAAGGAGCAATCAGCCCCAGCATTTT
TRBV5-1	TRBJ2-2	TRBD2	-	CASRVAGASTGELFF	TGCGCCAGCAGGGTAGCGGGAGCAAGTACCGGGGAGCTGTTTTTT
TRBV7-2	TRBJ1-5	-	few	CASSLGQGMNQPQHF	TGTGCCAGCAGCTTAGGGCAGGGGATGAATCAGCCCCAGCATTTT
TRBV7-2	TRBJ2-3	TRBD2	-	CASSLSAGGPDTQYF	TGTGCCAGCAGCTTATCAGCGGGAGGACCAGATACGCAGTATTTT
TRBV29-1	TRBJ1-2	-	-	CSVEDSPGVNGYTF	TGCAGCGTTGAAGACTCCCCCGGAGTCAATGGCTACACCTTC
TRBV5-4	TRBJ1-2	TRBD1	-	CASSFKGAYGYTF	TGTGCCAGCAGCTTCAAGGGGGCTTACGGCTACACCTTC
TRBV10-2	TRBJ2-7	TRBD2	once	CASSVGTSMYEQYF	TGCGCCAGCAGTGTAGGGACTAGTATGTACGAGCAGTACTTC
TRBV28	TRBJ1-4	TRBD1	-	CASSPDRGGEKLFF	TGTGCCAGCAGCCCGGACAGGGGGGGCGAAAAACTGTTTTTT
TRBV3-1/TRBV3-2	TRBJ1-6	-	-	CASSPGTAYNSPLHF	TGTGCCAGCAGCCCCGGGACTGCCTATAATTCACCCCTCCACTTT
TRBV3-1/TRBV3-2	TRBJ1-2	TRBD1	-	CASSPDRASFYGYTF	TGTGCCAGCAGTCCGGACAGGGCTTCCTTTTATGGCTACACCTTC
TRBV7-8	TRBJ1-5	-	-	CASSLYGSNQPQHF	TGTGCCAGCAGCTTATACGGTAGCAATCAGCCCCAGCATTTT
TRBV15	TRBJ2-3	TRBD1	-	CATSRVTGADTQYF	TGTGCCACCAGCAGAGTAACAGGGGCAGATACGCAGTATTTT
TRBV24-1	TRBJ2-3	TRBD1	few	CATSDSGTGKGADTQYF	TGTGCCACCAGTGATTCCGGGACAGGGAAAGGAGCAGATACGCAGTATTTT
TRBV6-1	TRBJ2-7	TRBD2	-	CASSDPGGSLYEQYF	TGTGCCAGCAGTGACCCCGGGGGGAGCCTCTACGAGCAGTACTTC